The table lists the clone carrying this TCR beta chain with a count of one. Germline V gives CDR1 LGHNT, CDR2 FRNRAP. The CDR3 sequence is 12 residues long. The data were produced by immunoSEQ multiplex PCR, yet TCRdb's version contains in-frame clones alone and is incomplete. The data contain 500 or so clones, roughly 69% of them seen just once; the ten biggest clones take up 46%. The data stem from a study of primary melanoma T cells and metastatic recurrence. The chain recombines TRBV12-5 with TRBJ1-1, with 8 positions matching TRBD1. This TCR was recovered from a human donor with melanoma. The specimen sequenced was melanoma tumor tissue. In nucleotides, the CDR3 is TGTGCCAGCACCACAGGGGGCACTGAAGCTTTCTTT. Amino acid sequence: CASTTGGTEAFF.